These 27 T cell receptor beta chains were sequenced from one sample in a study of blood T cell repertoires in COVID-19. Clones were read by immunoSEQ multiplex PCR, and TCRdb kept only the in-frame ones, dropping some. The profile shows about 150,000 clones, 70% to 90% of them singletons. Source material: peripheral blood. The receptors originated from a man aged 50 to 59 with active or convalescent COVID-19.

The DNA of the CDR3 is TGTGCCAGCAGTGAAACCCGACAGGGCGCAACTAATGAAAAACTGTTTTTT. This codes for CASSETRQGATNEKLFF. The chain carries TRBV2 and TRBJ1-4; 7 bases align to TRBD1. This CDR3 comprises 17 residues. V lost 2 bases to trimming and J lost 0 bases; unmatched junction nucleotides: 6. Germline V gives CDR1 SNHLY, CDR2 FYNNEI.

The chain links TRBV27 to TRBJ1-1; a possible D gene is TRBD1 (6 bases). CDR1 MNHEY and CDR2 SMNVEV come from the germline V gene (reference sequence). V was cut by 10 bases and J by 7 bases, with 13 bases left in between. The CDR3 has 11 residues. CDR3 sequence: CATKGGNEAFF. Written as DNA, the CDR3 is TGTGCCACCAAAGGGGGAAATGAAGCTTTCTTT.

This clone occurred many times. The chain uses TRBV7-9 and TRBJ2-7; TRBD1 aligns across 11 bases. With V trimmed by 4 bases and J by 3 bases, 5 bases remained unmatched. The CDR3 consists of 15 residues. CDR1 and CDR2 (germline): SEHNR, FQNEAQ (reference sequence). The CDR3 spells CASSSGTGGFYEQYF. The CDR3, as DNA: TGTGCCAGCAGCTCGGGGACAGGGGGTTTCTACGAGCAGTACTTC.

The J gene is TRBJ1-6, the V gene TRBV7-2, with TRBD1 identical over 8 bases. The V segment lost 2 bases and the J segment 3 bases; nucleotides outside the gene matches: 3. CDR1 and CDR2 (germline): SGHTA, FQGNSA. The CDR3 loop spans 16 amino acids. The CDR3, as DNA: TGTGCCAGCAGCTTAACAGGGGGGAACTATAATTCACCCCTCCACTTT. Its protein product is CASSLTGGNYNSPLHF. The entire variable domain, with the rest obtained from reference TRBV7-2 and TRBJ1-6, is as follows: GAGVSQSPSNKVTEKGKDVELRCDPISGHTALYWYRQSLGQGLEFLIYFQGNSAPDKSGLPSDRFSAERTGGSVSTLTIQRTQQEDSAVYLCASSLTGGNYNSPLHFGNGTRLTVT.

CDR3 protein: CASSADRGNEQFF. The CDR3 DNA sequence: TGTGCCAGCAGTGCGGACAGGGGCAATGAGCAGTTCTTC. This chain links TRBV27 with TRBJ2-1; TRBD1 aligns across 9 bases. J was trimmed by 6 bases and V by 5 bases; bases with no gene match: 2. There are 13 residues in the CDR3. Germline V gives CDR1 MNHEY, CDR2 SMNVEV (reference sequence).

This clone was recorded only once. This chain uses TRBV5-8 with TRBJ1-4; D may be TRBD1 (6 bases). V was trimmed by 3 bases and J by 8 bases, leaving 17 bases between them. There are 15 residues in the CDR3. Per germline, CDR1 SGHTS and CDR2 YDEGEE. The CDR3 protein is CASSSRGHSVEKLFF. The CDR3 region has the DNA TGTGCCAGCAGCTCTCGGGGACACAGCGTAGAAAAACTGTTTTTT.

This clone appeared a single time. V usage is TRBV6-5 and J usage is TRBJ2-6, with D perhaps TRBD2 (6 bases). Trimming pared 7 bases from V and 0 bases from J, leaving 10 bases between. CDR1 MNHEY and CDR2 SVGAGI come from the germline V gene. The CDR3 runs 15 residues. As DNA, the CDR3 is TGTGCCAGCACCTTCGGGAGCTCTGGGGCCAACGTCCTGACTTTC. The encoded protein is CASTFGSSGANVLTF.

This chain links TRBV27 with TRBJ2-1; 8 bases fit TRBD1. V lost 10 bases to trimming and J lost 12 bases; unmatched junction nucleotides: 14. The CDR3 has 13 residues. Per germline, CDR1 MNHEY and CDR2 SMNVEV (reference sequence). CDR3 protein: CATTGQEDPWQFF. The CDR3 region has the DNA TGTGCCACCACGGGACAGGAAGACCCCTGGCAGTTCTTC.

This chain links TRBV7-2 with TRBJ2-5; D may be TRBD1 (6 bases). V lost 5 bases to trimming and J lost 4 bases, with 11 bases between them. The CDR3 covers 13 residues. In germline, CDR1 is SGHTA, CDR2 FQGNSA. The CDR3, as DNA: TGTGCCAGCAGCGCAGGACAGCTAGAGACCCAGTACTTC. It yields the protein CASSAGQLETQYF.

V is TRBV19 and J is TRBJ2-3; TRBD2 matches 13 bases. CDR3 size: 18 residues. The V gene end was trimmed by 0 bases and the J gene end by 6 bases; junction bases not matched to a gene: 9. Germline-derived CDR1 and CDR2 are LNHDA and SQIVND (reference sequence). CDR3: CASSIDHLGLAGPDTQYF. CDR3 DNA: TGTGCCAGTAGTATAGACCACTTGGGACTAGCGGGACCGGATACGCAGTATTTT.

V usage is TRBV7-3 and J usage is TRBJ2-1; 9 nucleotides align to TRBD2. V shed 2 bases and J 4 bases; nucleotides not matched to a gene: 9. The CDR3 has 17 amino acids. Germline CDR1 reads SGHTA; CDR2 reads FQGTGA. The CDR3 DNA reads TGTGCCAGCAGCTTATACCCCGGGACTAGCCAATACAATGAGCAGTTCTTC. The encoded protein is CASSLYPGTSQYNEQFF.

This clone has just one count. The CDR3 nucleotides are TGTGCCAGCAGTCAACAGGGTGAGCAGCCCCAGCATTTT. Translated: CASSQQGEQPQHF. The gene calls are TRBV3-1 (or the pseudogene TRBV3-2) and TRBJ1-5; maybe TRBD1 (6 bases). The CDR3 consists of 13 residues. Germline loops: CDR1 LGHDT, CDR2 YNNKEL (reference sequence). With 6 bases removed from V and 7 bases from J, the gap between germline ends came to 13 bases.

The V gene is TRBV11-2, the J gene TRBJ1-1; no clear D gene. The CDR3 has 12 amino acids. Germline V lookup: CDR1 SGHAT, CDR2 FQNNGV. V dropped 0 bases and J dropped 4 bases, with 3 bases sitting between them. For the CDR3, the DNA is TGTGCCAGCAGCTTAGATCGCACTGAAGCTTTCTTT. This sequence encodes CASSLDRTEAFF.

The chain joins TRBV11-3 to TRBJ2-1; tentative D call: TRBD1 (6 bases). Trimming shortened V by 4 bases and J by 6 bases, and 16 bases separated the two germline ends. Germline loops: CDR1 SGHNT, CDR2 YENEEA. The length of the CDR3 is 15 residues. This CDR3 reads CASSSGTSGVNEQFF. CDR3 DNA sequence: TGTGCCAGCAGCTCAGGGACAAGTGGGGTCAATGAGCAGTTCTTC.

The chain combines TRBV6-5 with TRBJ2-3; D is uncertain. The V gene lost 2 bases and the J gene lost 2 bases, with 5 bases spanning the gap. The CDR3 consists of 13 residues. Germline lookup yields CDR1 MNHEY and CDR2 SVGAGI. The DNA for the CDR3 is TGTGCCAGCAGTTACCCCTCCACAGATACGCAGTATTTT. Amino acids: CASSYPSTDTQYF.

V is TRBV6-2 or TRBV6-3 and J is TRBJ2-7; 7 nucleotides align to TRBD1. Germline V lookup: CDR1 MNHEY, CDR2 SVGEGT. This CDR3 is built from 15 residues. Germline trimming cut 5 bases from V and 3 bases from J; bases unmatched to any gene: 10. The CDR3, as DNA: TGTGCCAGCAGTAAGACAGGGACCTTAAACTACGAGCAGTACTTC. It encodes CASSKTGTLNYEQYF.

The chain combines TRBV4-3 with TRBJ2-1; 13 bases align to TRBD2. From germline, CDR1 is LGHNA and CDR2 YSLEER. The CDR3 extends over 19 amino acids. V shed 1 base, J shed 8 bases, and the junction held 14 bases outside the gene matches. CDR3 nucleotides: TGCGCCAGCAGCCAAGGAGCGACTAGCGGGGGGTCGGGCTTTGATGAGCAGTTCTTC. The encoded protein is CASSQGATSGGSGFDEQFF.

This clone was detected only a few times. The chain carries TRBV21-1 and TRBJ2-1; the tabulated D call, TRBD2, remains unverified against the DNA. TRBV21-1 is designated a pseudogene. The CDR3 runs 15 residues. CDR3 sequence reads: CASSKGLAATMLQFF. Written as DNA, the CDR3 is TGTGCCAGCAGCAAAGGACTAGCGGCCACAATGTTGCAGTTCTTC.

This chain links TRBV11-3 with TRBJ2-1; 7 positions agree with TRBD2. CDR3 length: 15 residues. The V gene's germline CDR1 is SGHNT and CDR2 YENEEA. J lost 12 bases, V lost 6 bases, and 17 bases had no gene match. CDR3: CASSSRLAVVRGQFF. In nucleotides, the CDR3 is TGTGCCAGCAGTTCTAGGCTAGCGGTCGTCCGGGGGCAGTTCTTC.

The chain employs TRBV18 and TRBJ1-1; a possible D gene is TRBD1 (5 bases). The CDR3 is made up of 15 amino acids. Looked up from germline, CDR1 is KGHSH and CDR2 is LQKENI. Deletions cut 3 bases from V and 4 bases from J, with 15 bases between. This CDR3 is CASSPIGQGGTEAFF. DNA of the CDR3: TGTGCCAGCTCACCGATCGGGCAGGGTGGCACTGAAGCTTTCTTT.

The CDR3 DNA follows: TGTGCCAGCAGTTACGGAGAGGATCAGCCCCAGCATTTT. Protein sequence: CASSYGEDQPQHF. The chain links TRBV6-5 to TRBJ1-5, with D unclear. With 2 bases removed from V and 5 bases from J, the gap between germline ends came to 7 bases. CDR1 MNHEY and CDR2 SVGAGI come from the germline V gene. The CDR3 is 13 amino acids.

The rearrangement uses TRBV5-6 and TRBJ1-1; D might be TRBD1 (6 bases). CDR1 is SGHDT, CDR2 YYEEEE, per germline. The CDR3 runs 13 residues. Trimming removed 2 bases at V and 11 bases at J, with 16 bases between. As DNA, the CDR3 is TGTGCCAGCAGCTTACAGGGTATGGGGGTCGCTTTCTTT. It is translated as CASSLQGMGVAFF.

The rearrangement joins TRBV5-6 to TRBJ2-3; TRBD2 might be the D (6 bases). Germline V gene sequence: CDR1 SGHDT, CDR2 YYEEEE. Trimming shortened V by 6 bases and J by 7 bases, and 18 bases separated the two germline ends. The CDR3 is 14 residues long. The CDR3 here is CASTPRTGVNTQYF. CDR3 nucleotides: TGTGCCAGCACCCCCAGAACGGGAGTAAATACGCAGTATTTT.

The chain employs TRBV5-4 and TRBJ2-7, with a tentative D call TRBD1 (5 bases). CDR3 length: 15 amino acids. Germline V gene data show CDR1 as SGHNT and CDR2 as YYREEE (reference sequence). V dropped 1 base and J dropped 0 bases, with 11 bases sitting between them. CDR3 amino acids: CASSLKRQSSYEQYF. The CDR3 DNA is TGTGCCAGCAGCTTGAAAAGACAGAGCTCCTACGAGCAGTACTTC.

The CDR3: CASSEAAQSQGKPYNEQFF. The DNA of the CDR3 is TGTGCCAGCAGTGAAGCCGCACAGTCACAGGGGAAACCCTACAATGAGCAGTTCTTC. The rearrangement uses TRBV2 and TRBJ2-1; 7 bases line up with TRBD1. CDR1 is SNHLY and CDR2 is FYNNEI in the germline V gene. V was clipped by 0 bases and J by 2 bases; unmatched bases: 13. This CDR3 has 19 residues.

This sequence joins TRBV6-5 and TRBJ1-5, with 7 bases fitting TRBD1. The CDR3 loop spans 14 amino acids. V lost 6 bases and J lost 4; bases outside the gene matches: 6. From germline, CDR1 is MNHEY and CDR2 SVGAGI. The CDR3 loop reads CASSPPGGNQPQHF. DNA of the CDR3: TGTGCCAGCAGCCCCCCAGGGGGGAATCAGCCCCAGCATTTT.

V is TRBV11-2 and J is TRBJ1-2, with D maybe TRBD1 (5 bases). Per germline, CDR1 SGHAT and CDR2 FQNNGV. The CDR3 length is 15 residues. Trimming pared 0 bases from V and 3 bases from J, leaving 11 bases between. CDR3 DNA sequence: TGTGCCAGCAGCTTAGAGTCAGGGTTATACTATGGCTACACCTTC. Translated: CASSLESGLYYGYTF.